This T cell receptor (beta chain) was recovered during a study of cytomegalovirus exposure and HLA in healthy donors. CDR1 and CDR2 from the germline V gene are LNHDA and SQIVND (reference sequence). V was clipped by 7 bases and J by 3 bases; unmatched bases: 8. This CDR3 contains 15 residues. PCR was performed using 60 Vbeta and 13 Jbeta primers. The table came from immunoSEQ multiplex PCR; TCRdb's copy has only in-frame clones and leaves some out. The table shows roughly 120,000 clones, with 75% to 85% occurring only once. The genes are TRBV19 and TRBJ2-7; TRBD1 agrees at 11 bases. Sequencing was performed on PBMCs. The receptor was derived from a male donor in good health and CMV-seropositive. The CDR3 coding sequence is TGTGCCAGTACCAAGGACAGGGGGCCAGGCTACGAGCAGTACTTC. It yields the protein CASTKDRGPGYEQYF. The whole variable domain, remainder taken from reference TRBV19 and TRBJ2-7, is DGGITQSPKYLFRKEGQNVTLSCEQNLNHDAMYWYRQDPGQGLRLIYYSQIVNDFQKGDIAEGYSVSREKKESFPLTVTSAQKNPTAFYLCASTKDRGPGYEQYFGPGTRLTVT.